Below are 8 T cell receptor beta chains sequenced from a single sample in a study of T-cell reconstitution after alpha-beta-depleted transplantation in children. Using unique molecular identifiers, the investigators prepared the TCRbeta library. TCRdb re-called the PCR reads through MiXCR, storing one row per CDR3 protein. The sample includes hundreds of thousands of distinct CDR3 sequences, approximately 14% seen only once; the top ten take 0.79%. This sample comprised PBMCs, obtained before TCRalphabeta/CD19-depleted stem cell transplant. Receptors were obtained from a girl aged 2-10 years with congenital amegakaryocytic thrombocytopenia, due to receive a stem cell transplant.

Ten or more counts support this clonotype. The J gene is TRBJ2-1, the V gene TRBV10-3; TRBD2 agrees at 10 bases. J gave up 4 bases and V 0 bases, and 3 bases lay outside the gene matches. Germline CDR1 is ENHRY and CDR2 is SYGVKD. This CDR3 comprises 16 residues. The CDR3 DNA reads TGTGCCATCAGTGAGTCAGCGGGAGGGTTTTACAATGAGCAGTTCTTC. It translates to CAISESAGGFYNEQFF.

This clonotype was found many times. CDR3 in DNA: TGTGCCAGCAGTTTGTATTTAACTAGCGGACCCACAGATACGCAGTATTTT. It specifies CASSLYLTSGPTDTQYF. The gene calls are TRBV12-3 or TRBV12-4 and TRBJ2-3; 8 bases align to TRBD2. The CDR3 is 17 amino acids. J was trimmed by 2 bases and V by 3 bases; bases with no gene match: 10.

Ten or more counts support this clonotype. The chain combines TRBV24-1 with TRBJ2-1; TRBD2 aligns across 7 bases. V lost 12 bases, J lost 4 bases, and 20 bases stayed unmatched. This CDR3 has 17 amino acids. The germline V gene has CDR1 KGHDR and CDR2 SFDVKD. The CDR3 here is CACLCDRSGTEYNEQFF. The CDR3 DNA reads TGTGCCTGCCTCTGTGATCGCAGCGGGACGGAGTACAATGAGCAGTTCTTC.

The J gene is TRBJ2-6, the V gene TRBV27; D possibly corresponds to TRBD2 (6 bases). Trimming removed 8 bases from V and 1 base from J, with 12 bases in between. The CDR3 extends over 15 amino acids. Germline V lookup: CDR1 MNHEY, CDR2 SMNVEV (reference sequence). CDR3 in DNA: TGTGCCAGCGCTACGGGGACTTCTGGGGCCAACGTCCTGACTTTC. Residues: CASATGTSGANVLTF.

At least ten counts were recorded for this clonotype. The chain is built from TRBV20-1 and TRBJ2-7; 7 nucleotides align to TRBD1. This CDR3 has 13 residues. The V gene's germline CDR1 is DFQATT and CDR2 SNEGSKA (reference sequence). Losses at the gene ends were 6 bases for V and 4 bases for J; bases not matched to a gene: 9. In nucleotides, the CDR3 is TGCAGTGCCCAGATTCAGGGGGAGTACGAGCAGTACTTC. It specifies CSAQIQGEYEQYF.

This sequence joins TRBV29-1 and TRBJ2-5; the D is unclear. CDR1 is SQVTM, CDR2 ANQGSEA, per germline. With 4 bases removed from V and 10 bases from J, the gap between germline ends came to 7 bases. CDR3 length equals 9 residues. The CDR3 DNA reads as TGCAGCGTTGGCAGAGGCCAGTACTTC. Translated, it gives CSVGRGQYF. Filled out from reference TRBV29-1 and TRBJ2-5, the complete variable domain reads SAVISQKPSRDICQRGTSLTIQCQVDSQVTMMFWYRQQPGQSLTLIATANQGSEATYESGFVIDKFPISRPNLTFSTLTVSNMSPEDSSIYLCSVGRGQYFGPGTRLLVL.

The rearrangement uses TRBV28 and TRBJ2-7; no firm D call. Germline assignment: CDR1 MDHEN and CDR2 SYDVKM. Deletions cut 10 bases from V and 0 bases from J, with 16 bases between. The CDR3 spans 14 residues. CDR3: CANVASPSSYEQYF. In DNA, the CDR3 is TGTGCCAACGTGGCCTCACCGAGCTCCTACGAGCAGTACTTC.

This clonotype was seen repeatedly, ten times or more. This chain links TRBV28 with TRBJ2-3, with unresolved D. The V end lost 2 bases, the J end lost 3 bases, and 6 bases lay between the germline ends. Germline V gene data show CDR1 as MDHEN and CDR2 as SYDVKM. This CDR3 contains 13 residues. The CDR3 loop is CASSLRETDTQYF. In nucleotides, the CDR3 is TGTGCCAGCAGTTTAAGGGAAACAGATACGCAGTATTTT.